This T cell receptor (beta chain) was sequenced in a study of cytomegalovirus exposure and HLA in healthy donors. Points from the study as a whole: Earlier results showed most TCR beta V segments being productive about 87% or about 30% of the time. Sequencing probably produced one cluster of sequence variants that were highly shared. It was assumed in the presence/absence analyses that sequencing depth was roughly uniform across donors. Further analysis was carried out later, and it showed several of the most significant clusters appearing linked to common viral pathogens.

The V gene's germline CDR1 is SGHRS and CDR2 YFSETQ. This CDR3 is built from 18 residues. The V and J ends lost 1 base and 6 bases, in that order; junction bases with no gene match: 17. 13 Jbeta primers and 60 Vbeta primers were used for the PCR. Assay used: immunoSEQ multiplex PCR; TCRdb lists only in-frame clones, some missing. This sample's table reports around 130,000 clones. Turning to this clone: Its specificity is not known.

The sequence was obtained from a woman in her thirties or forties in good health and CMV-seronegative. The sample taken for sequencing was PBMCs. The rearrangement uses TRBV5-1 and TRBJ1-2, with TRBD1 matching 8 bases. The CDR3 DNA sequence: TGCGCCAGCAGCTTGAATGGACAGGGACCTCCCCGGGCTGATGGCTACACCTTC. Translated: CASSLNGQGPPRADGYTF.